Detailed here is one T cell receptor beta chain. Its target is unknown. Using immunoSEQ multiplex PCR, the repertoire was profiled, and TCRdb retains in-frame clones only, with some absent. The sample has some 64,000 clones; less than 95% are singletons. These data belong to a study of OX40 agonist ivuxolimab in advanced cancers. V was clipped by 3 bases and J by 6 bases, with 9 bases between them. This CDR3 has 12 amino acids. The germline V gene encodes CDR1 SGHVS and CDR2 FQNEAQ. Study observations and caveats: Some of the lowest clonal expansion was seen in partial responders at 0.1-3.0 mg/kg. The mean number of expanded clones was higher in CD8+ T cells than in CD4+.

The source of this sequence is an adult with an advanced solid tumor such as melanoma, head and neck, liver or kidney cancer. The V gene is TRBV7-8, the J gene TRBJ2-7; D is perhaps TRBD1 (5 bases). Sequenced material: CD4+ or CD8+ T cells sorted from blood, taken in a trial of the OX40 agonist ivuxolimab. CDR3 region: CASSFQGLEQYF. CDR3 nucleotides: TGTGCCAGCAGCTTTCAGGGTCTCGAGCAGTACTTC.